This is a list of T cell receptor beta chains from one sample in a study of human T cells and chemical hapten exposure. TCRdb ran MiXCR on the RACE reads and lists one entry per CDR3 protein. Of about 85,000 distinct CDR3 sequences in the sample, approximately 10% were seen once. The input for sequencing was whole blood, taken in connection with sensitization to the hapten diphenylcyclopropenone (DPC). The receptors derive from a man aged 18 to 30 with alopecia areata. Some clones in this sample may be carry-over from other donors' samples. Both conserved end residues are part of each CDR3.

j_gene,v_gene,CDR3aa
TRBJ2-7,TRBV7-9,CASRGIMDPYEQYF
TRBJ2-1,TRBV4-3,CASSTLAGSYNEQFF
TRBJ2-1,TRBV11-2,CASSMIVVEQFF
TRBJ2-3,TRBV9,CASSVVGTSTDTQYF
TRBJ2-5,TRBV3-1,CASSQDTGPGGTQYF
TRBJ1-2,TRBV29-1,CSVVTGNNYGYTF
TRBJ2-7,TRBV20-1,CSAKPVHQGPNYEQYF
TRBJ2-1,TRBV4-1,CASSLRTGGSYNEQFF
TRBJ2-7,TRBV28,CASRGTGVSYEQYF
TRBJ2-1,TRBV29-1,CSVAGGLDNEQFF
TRBJ1-1,TRBV7-9,CASGRRDRGEAFF
TRBJ2-1,TRBV10-3,CAIWTGYNEQFF
TRBJ1-1,TRBV18,CASSPEETEAFF
TRBJ2-3,TRBV29-1,CSVGRLSDTDTQYF
TRBJ2-2,TRBV5-1,CASSRTQGTTGELFF
TRBJ1-6,TRBV20-1,CSARTQGSYNSPLHF
TRBJ2-7,TRBV20-1,CSARDGGAGVYEQYF
TRBJ2-7,TRBV28,CASRAGGVYEQYF
TRBJ2-6,TRBV18,CASSLQTGSSGANVLTF
TRBJ2-6,TRBV28,CASSLGSFSGANVLTF
TRBJ1-5,TRBV2,CASSGRTGNNQPQHF
TRBJ2-7,TRBV18,CASSPSGGPGEQYF
TRBJ2-1,TRBV6-4,CASSDFRDNEQFF
TRBJ2-2,TRBV6-1,CASAAQGPAGELFF
TRBJ1-1,TRBV11-2,CASNYRGPDTEAFF
TRBJ2-1,TRBV27,CASSLSGGRAYNEQFF
TRBJ2-7,TRBV28,CASSFMGQDKGSHEQYF
TRBJ1-1,TRBV20-1,CSVLEGTPEAFF
TRBJ2-3,TRBV29-1,CSVESIDTQYF
TRBJ1-1,TRBV29-1,CSVRRGSGNTEAFF
TRBJ1-4,TRBV12-5,CASGPEGLSNEKLFF
TRBJ2-6,TRBV3-1,CASSIRQGRVTSGANVLTF
TRBJ1-6,TRBV10-3,CAISEAENSPLHF